This T cell receptor beta chain originates from a study of blood T cell repertoires in COVID-19. The wider study: There were acute and convalescent COVID-19 samples, and they came from the United States, Italy and Spain. The cDNA or gDNA used as material had been derived from T cells, B-cell-depleted T cells, or PBMCs.

Source study methods: By means of reference gene primer amplification, nucleated cell counts were estimated. TCRdb's table, derived via immunoSEQ multiplex PCR, lists solely in-frame clones and lacks some. For V, J and clone size, that table is used; D and trimming come from the DNA. The table includes 200,000 or so clones, roughly four fifths detected once. The CDR3 is 15 amino acids. V was cut by 1 base and J by 8 bases, with 14 bases left in between. Per the germline V gene, CDR1 is SEHNR and CDR2 is FQNEAQ (reference sequence). Sequencing was done on a sample of peripheral blood. The J gene is TRBJ1-4, the V gene TRBV7-9, with D perhaps TRBD1 (5 bases). The TCR comes from a young man with active or convalescent COVID-19. The CDR3 region is CASSLDRGLNEKLFF. DNA for the CDR3: TGTGCCAGCAGCTTAGACCGGGGGTTAAACGAAAAACTGTTTTTT.